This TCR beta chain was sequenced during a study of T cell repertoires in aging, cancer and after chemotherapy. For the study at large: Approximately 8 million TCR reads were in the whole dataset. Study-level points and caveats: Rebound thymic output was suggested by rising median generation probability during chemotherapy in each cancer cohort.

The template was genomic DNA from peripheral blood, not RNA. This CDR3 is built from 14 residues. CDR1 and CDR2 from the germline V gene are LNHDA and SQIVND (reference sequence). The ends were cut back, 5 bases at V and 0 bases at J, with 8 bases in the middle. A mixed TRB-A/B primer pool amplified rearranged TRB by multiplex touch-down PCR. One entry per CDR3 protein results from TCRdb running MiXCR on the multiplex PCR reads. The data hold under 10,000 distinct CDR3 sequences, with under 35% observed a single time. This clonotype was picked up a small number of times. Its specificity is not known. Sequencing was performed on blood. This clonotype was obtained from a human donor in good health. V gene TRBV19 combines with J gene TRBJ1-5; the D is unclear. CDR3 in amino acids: CASSWSYSNQPQHF. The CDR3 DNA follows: TGTGCCAGTAGTTGGAGTTATAGCAATCAGCCCCAGCATTTT.